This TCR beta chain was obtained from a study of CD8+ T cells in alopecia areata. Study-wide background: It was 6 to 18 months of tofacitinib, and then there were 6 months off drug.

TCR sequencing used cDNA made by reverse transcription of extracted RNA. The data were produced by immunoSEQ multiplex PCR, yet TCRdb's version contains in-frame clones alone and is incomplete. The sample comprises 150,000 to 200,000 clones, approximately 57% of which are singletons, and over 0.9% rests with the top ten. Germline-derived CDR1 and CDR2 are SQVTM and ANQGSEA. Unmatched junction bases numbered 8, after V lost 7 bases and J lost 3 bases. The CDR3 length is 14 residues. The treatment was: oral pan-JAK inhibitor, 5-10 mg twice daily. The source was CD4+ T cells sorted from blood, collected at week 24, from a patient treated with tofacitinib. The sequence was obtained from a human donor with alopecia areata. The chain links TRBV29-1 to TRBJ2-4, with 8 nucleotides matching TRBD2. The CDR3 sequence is CSAHREGGKNIQYF. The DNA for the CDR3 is TGCAGCGCCCACCGGGAGGGAGGCAAAAACATTCAGTACTTC. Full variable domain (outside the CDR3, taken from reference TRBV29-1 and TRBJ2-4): SAVISQKPSRDICQRGTSLTIQCQVDSQVTMMFWYRQQPGQSLTLIATANQGSEATYESGFVIDKFPISRPNLTFSTLTVSNMSPEDSSIYLCSAHREGGKNIQYFGAGTRLSVL.